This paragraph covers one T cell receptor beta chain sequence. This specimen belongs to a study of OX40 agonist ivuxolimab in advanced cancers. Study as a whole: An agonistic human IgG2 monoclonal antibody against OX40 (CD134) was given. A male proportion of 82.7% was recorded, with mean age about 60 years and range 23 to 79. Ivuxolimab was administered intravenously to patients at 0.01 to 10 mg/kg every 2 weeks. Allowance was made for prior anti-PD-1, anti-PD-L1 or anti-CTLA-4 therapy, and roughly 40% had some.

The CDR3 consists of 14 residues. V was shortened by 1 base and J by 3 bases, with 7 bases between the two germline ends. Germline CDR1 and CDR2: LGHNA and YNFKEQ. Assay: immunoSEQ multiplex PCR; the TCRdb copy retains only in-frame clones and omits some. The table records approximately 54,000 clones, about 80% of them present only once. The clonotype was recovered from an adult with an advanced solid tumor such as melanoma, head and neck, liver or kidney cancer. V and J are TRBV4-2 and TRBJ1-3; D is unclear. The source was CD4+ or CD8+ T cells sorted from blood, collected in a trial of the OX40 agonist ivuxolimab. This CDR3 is CASSQGADGNTIYF. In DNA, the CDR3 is TGTGCCAGCAGCCAAGGTGCGGATGGAAACACCATATATTTT.